The 21 T cell receptor beta chains reported below all come from one sample, sequenced in a study of blood T cell repertoires in COVID-19. Profiling relied on immunoSEQ multiplex PCR, and the TCRdb table lists in-frame clones only, not all of them. The sample gives approximately 670,000 clones, 80% to 90% of which show up once; more than 0.25% is in the top ten. The source material was peripheral blood. The receptors here all came from a woman aged 18-29 years with acute or convalescent COVID-19.

CDR3 nucleotide sequence: TGTGCCAGCAGCTTACACCAGGGCGACGAGCAGTACTTC. Its translation is CASSLHQGDEQYF. The gene calls are TRBV7-9 and TRBJ2-7; tentative D call: TRBD1 (5 bases). CDR1 and CDR2 (germline): SEHNR, FQNEAQ (reference sequence). The germline V and J ends were trimmed by 2 bases and 5 bases, with 10 bases remaining between them. The CDR3 is made up of 13 amino acids.

The chain joins TRBV9 to TRBJ2-3; 9 bases are shared with TRBD2. Germline V lookup: CDR1 SGDLS, CDR2 YYNGEE. The CDR3 consists of 15 residues. V trimming: 5 bases; J trimming: 0 bases; junction bases outside the gene matches: 4. In DNA form, the CDR3 reads TGTGCCAGCAGTTCTAGCGGGGCGAGCACAGATACGCAGTATTTT. The encoded protein is CASSSSGASTDTQYF.

The chain carries TRBV18 and TRBJ2-5; no reliable D call. V lost 3 bases, J lost 6 bases, and 14 bases lay in between. The CDR3 spans 14 residues. The germline CDR1 and CDR2 sequences are KGHSH and LQKENI. CDR3 protein: CASSPSGLGKTQYF. CDR3 in DNA: TGTGCCAGCTCACCTTCAGGTTTAGGTAAGACCCAGTACTTC.

The rearrangement links TRBV19 to TRBJ1-1, with D perhaps TRBD1 (5 bases). From germline, CDR1 is LNHDA and CDR2 SQIVND (reference sequence). V lost 4 bases to trimming and J lost 2 bases, with 11 bases between them. This CDR3 is built from 14 residues. CDR3 DNA sequence: TGTGCCAGTAGTAACCAGGGATCTAACACTGAAGCTTTCTTT. As protein: CASSNQGSNTEAFF.

The chain is built from TRBV4-1 and TRBJ1-4, with a weak D call TRBD1 (5 bases). CDR3 length equals 14 residues. Germline V CDR1 and CDR2: MGHRA, YSYEKL. Trimming shortened V by 3 bases and J by 8 bases, and 13 bases separated the two germline ends. The CDR3 DNA is TGCGCCAGCAGCCATAACCCGGGGGAAGAAAAACTGTTTTTT. Amino acid sequence: CASSHNPGEEKLFF.

The V gene is TRBV6-4, the J gene TRBJ2-1, with 10 bases lining up with TRBD1. Germline V CDR1 and CDR2: MRHNA, SNTAGT. The J segment lost 6 bases and the V segment lost 5 bases, leaving 7 bases of the junction unmatched. The CDR3 is 15 amino acids. This CDR3 is CASSRRQGAGNEQFF. The CDR3 coding sequence is TGTGCCAGCAGTCGCCGACAGGGGGCTGGCAATGAGCAGTTCTTC.

The V and J genes are TRBV30 and TRBJ2-2; 9 bases line up with TRBD2. The V and J ends lost 1 base and 7 bases, in that order; junction bases with no gene match: 7. Germline loops: CDR1 GTSNPN, CDR2 SVGIG (reference sequence). The CDR3 extends over 15 amino acids. In DNA form, the CDR3 reads TGTGCCTGGAGTGGATTTAGCGGGGGCGGCGGGGAGCTGTTTTTT. Amino acids: CAWSGFSGGGGELFF.

The chain uses TRBV5-1 and TRBJ1-3; TRBD1 matches at 8 bases. The CDR3 runs to 15 residues. Germline values: CDR1 SGHRS, CDR2 YFSETQ. The junction had 3 bases not matched to a gene; V was cut back by 4 bases and J by 0 bases. DNA for the CDR3: TGCGCCAGCAGCCCTGGACAGGGCTCTGGAAACACCATATATTTT. As protein: CASSPGQGSGNTIYF.

V and J are TRBV5-5 and TRBJ1-1; TRBD1 matches 9 bases. The V gene end was trimmed by 5 bases and the J gene end by 1 base; junction bases not matched to a gene: 6. The CDR3 consists of 15 residues. CDR1 SGHKS and CDR2 YYEKEE come from the germline V gene (reference sequence). The CDR3 DNA reads TGTGCCAGCAGGCCTTTACAGGGGGCGAACACTGAAGCTTTCTTT. It specifies CASRPLQGANTEAFF.

This rearrangement joins TRBV6-6 to TRBJ1-5; unclear D gene. V lost 6 bases and J 7 bases, leaving 13 bases between the germline ends. CDR1 and CDR2 (germline): MNHNY, SVGAGI (reference sequence). This CDR3 is built from 13 residues. CDR3 in DNA: TGTGCCAGCAGGCCCACTGCGGGACAGCCCCAGCATTTT. Encoded protein: CASRPTAGQPQHF.

The chain combines TRBV19 with TRBJ1-5; perhaps TRBD1 as D (5 bases). The CDR3 extends over 13 amino acids. The V and J ends lost 7 bases and 6 bases respectively, with 13 bases between them. The germline V gene has CDR1 LNHDA and CDR2 SQIVND (reference sequence). The CDR3, as DNA: TGTGCCAGTAACACGGCCGACAGTCAGCCCCAGCATTTT. Amino acid sequence: CASNTADSQPQHF. Based on the CDR3 plus reference TRBV19 and TRBJ1-5, the full variable domain is DGGITQSPKYLFRKEGQNVTLSCEQNLNHDAMYWYRQDPGQGLRLIYYSQIVNDFQKGDIAEGYSVSREKKESFPLTVTSAQKNPTAFYLCASNTADSQPQHFGDGTRLSIL.

The chain couples TRBV12-2 to TRBJ1-1; TRBD1 reflects the table's D call only, with no check against the DNA. TRBV12-2 is a pseudogene. The length of the CDR3 is 15 residues. The DNA of the CDR3 is TGTGCAAGTCGCTTTGGGTGGGGGCGGAACACTGAAGCTTTCTTT. Protein: CASRFGWGRNTEAFF.

V usage is TRBV19 and J usage is TRBJ1-2, with unresolved D. This CDR3 has 14 amino acids. Trimming left V 10 bases short and J 4 bases short, with 19 bases between. CDR1 is LNHDA and CDR2 is SQIVND in the germline V gene (reference sequence). The CDR3 sequence: CATSGWRDPYGYTF. DNA of the CDR3: TGTGCCACCTCCGGGTGGAGGGATCCCTATGGCTACACCTTC.

The rearrangement uses TRBV11-2 and TRBJ1-6; D remains ambiguous. The V end was cut by 5 bases, the J end by 10 bases, with 18 bases between. The germline V gene encodes CDR1 SGHAT and CDR2 FQNNGV. The CDR3 contains 15 residues. The CDR3 sequence: CASSPGRTSGSPLHF. DNA of the CDR3: TGTGCCAGCAGCCCCGGACGGACTAGTGGCTCACCCCTCCACTTT.

The chain employs TRBV28 and TRBJ1-6, with TRBD1 identical over 7 bases. From germline, CDR1 is MDHEN and CDR2 SYDVKM. The CDR3 consists of 13 residues. Trimming cost V 8 bases and J 5 bases; bases outside gene matches: 3. CDR3 in amino acids: CASRDRDNSPLHF. In DNA, the CDR3 is TGTGCCAGCCGGGACAGAGATAATTCACCCCTCCACTTT.

This clone came up a few times. The chain combines TRBV24-1 with TRBJ2-3; no clear D. With 8 bases removed from V and 4 bases from J, the gap between germline ends came to 12 bases. Germline lookup yields CDR1 KGHDR and CDR2 SFDVKD. The CDR3 consists of 13 residues. CDR3 DNA sequence: TGTGCCACCAAGACAAGTGCCGCAGATACGCAGTATTTT. Amino acid sequence: CATKTSAADTQYF.

DNA of the CDR3: TGTGCCAGCCTCTACAGGGCCCTGAATGAAAAACTGTTTTTT. Residues: CASLYRALNEKLFF. The chain employs TRBV2 and TRBJ1-4, with D maybe TRBD1 (6 bases). V lost 8 bases to trimming and J lost 5 bases, with 15 bases between them. CDR3 length: 14 residues. CDR1 and CDR2 (germline): SNHLY, FYNNEI.

The chain recombines TRBV30 with TRBJ2-6, with a weak D call TRBD1 (5 bases). Trimming stripped 1 base from V and 2 bases from J, with 12 bases between. Germline CDR1 GTSNPN, CDR2 SVGIG (reference sequence). The length of the CDR3 is 16 residues. The CDR3 sequence is CAWSEPQVTGANVLTF. The CDR3 nucleotides read TGTGCCTGGAGTGAGCCACAGGTAACTGGGGCCAACGTCCTGACTTTC.

This clone has only a few counts. The V and J genes are TRBV7-9 and TRBJ1-4, with a tentative D call TRBD1 (5 bases). The CDR3 has 16 amino acids. Trimming pared 3 bases from V and 8 bases from J, leaving 19 bases between. Germline V lookup: CDR1 SEHNR, CDR2 FQNEAQ (reference sequence). In DNA form, the CDR3 reads TGTGCCAGCAGCTTGTTCGGGGGAGGAGAGTGGGAAAAACTGTTTTTT. Translation: CASSLFGGGEWEKLFF.

CDR3 nucleotide sequence: TGTGCCAGCAGGGAGACAGGGTTCTACGAGCAGTACTTC. It specifies CASRETGFYEQYF. The chain combines TRBV6-5 with TRBJ2-7, with 7 bases fitting TRBD1. The V and J ends lost 6 bases and 3 bases, in that order; junction bases with no gene match: 5. The germline CDR1 and CDR2 sequences are MNHEY and SVGAGI. The CDR3 covers 13 residues.

The chain links TRBV2 to TRBJ2-2; D is possibly TRBD1 (6 bases). The CDR3 is made up of 15 amino acids. The germline V gene encodes CDR1 SNHLY and CDR2 FYNNEI. V was clipped by 5 bases and J by 1 base, with 11 bases between them. DNA for the CDR3: TGTGCCAGCAGTCCCGGGACATGGAACACCGGGGAGCTGTTTTTT. It encodes CASSPGTWNTGELFF. The whole variable domain, remainder taken from reference TRBV2 and TRBJ2-2, is EPEVTQTPSHQVTQMGQEVILRCVPISNHLYFYWYRQILGQKVEFLVSFYNNEISEKSEIFDDQFSVERPDGSNFTLKIRSTKLEDSAMYFCASSPGTWNTGELFFGEGSRLTVL.